This T cell receptor beta chain was sequenced during a study of cytomegalovirus exposure and HLA in healthy donors. The V gene end was trimmed by 3 bases and the J gene end by 10 bases; junction bases not matched to a gene: 18. The germline gives CDR1 KGHSH, CDR2 LQKENI. This CDR3 contains 17 residues. Amplification used 60 Vbeta primers and 13 Jbeta primers. Method: immunoSEQ multiplex PCR; TCRdb's copy keeps in-frame clones and lacks some. This table has more than 95,000 clones, 76% appearing once. This clone was counted a few times. The rearrangement links TRBV18 to TRBJ2-1, with 7 bases identical to TRBD2. Input material: PBMCs. The receptor was derived from a woman aged 18-29 years in good health and CMV-seropositive. The CDR3, as DNA: TGTGCCAGCTCACCCCAAAGCCTAGCGGAGGCCCCCGGGGAGCAGTTCTTC. The encoded protein is CASSPQSLAEAPGEQFF.